The following is a T cell receptor (beta chain) sequence with its context. What this receptor recognizes is not known. One base away there is no much larger clone; base qualities are not given. The CDR3 starts with the cysteine, ends with the phenylalanine, and has 14 residues. Of the read, only the CDR3 DNA is kept; its 42 bases are in frame from base 1. Trimming removed 6 bases from V and 4 bases from J, leaving 15 bases between the germline ends. CDR1 and CDR2 were assigned from the germline V gene (reference sequence) as SEHNR and FQNEAQ. This sample stems from a study of tumor-infiltrating lymphocytes in primary liver carcinoma (dated by TCRdb to the late 2010s). About the study as a whole: Of the five patients (three men and two women, aged 30 to 69 years), four had hepatocellular carcinoma and one had combined HCC and intrahepatic cholangiocarcinoma. The tumors of the five patients were staged as T1-T3 N0M0, with maximum diameters ranging from about 4.2 to 11 cm. Samples yielded roughly 3.65 to 7.13 million productive TCRbeta reads; read depth did not differ significantly between tissue types. Across five regions of each liver tumor, along with adjacent normal tissue and blood, the study brought together TCRbeta repertoire sequencing, expression microarrays and whole-exome sequencing. A total of 35 specimens from 5 patients, comprising some 25 tumor regions, 5 adjacent noncancerous liver tissues and 5 peripheral blood samples, were covered by TCRbeta repertoire sequencing. The roughly 27 tumor region samples were profiled with Agilent mRNA microarrays so that TCRbeta repertoire diversity could be related to the local molecular phenotype. Reproducibility between technical replicate repertoires was high, with correlation coefficients above 0.98 and mean shared-clone rates about 0.9.

Starting from about 500 ng total RNA, TCRbeta-specific cDNA was produced by reverse transcription with a constant-region primer and ProtoScript II reverse transcriptase. Construction of the TCRbeta libraries relied on three nested rounds of multiplex PCR, following a slightly modified ARM-PCR procedure. Each of the first two PCR rounds ran for nine to eleven cycles and used multiplex TRBV1-TRBV30 forward primers together with a Cbeta reverse primer. Sample barcodes and Illumina adapters were added in a final 25-cycle PCR using Deep VentR polymerase. Before sequencing, amplicons between 200 and 500 bp were purified from gel using a QIAquick gel extraction kit. An Illumina HiSeq 2500 was used to sequence the TCRbeta amplicons with 250-bp paired-end reads. On the authors' methods: To recover full CDR3 sequences, reads were quality-trimmed using Trimmomatic v0.33 and paired reads were then merged using FLASH v1.2.11. V, D and J germline segments were assigned to the rearranged TCRbeta sequences by MiGEC v1.2.1b. Clonotype statistics and Shannon-Wiener diversity indices were computed with VDJtools v1.0.0. To reduce sampling bias, subsequent analyses other than the diversity analysis used only the 250 most abundant clonotypes in each sample. TCRdb reran the public reads through fastp at Q25 and MiXCR, keeping productive beta chains. Records with the same CDR3 protein are collapsed into one entry carrying the most frequent genes and DNA. TCRdb's processing, not the authors', yielded these V and J calls. The sample includes 84,000 or so distinct CDR3 sequences, with approximately 72% observed a single time. The ten most abundant clones make up approximately 19% of the sample.

Without any cell sorting, total RNA and DNA were extracted together from roughly 21-30 mg of bulk tissue using the AllPrep DNA/RNA mini kit. Surgical resection was performed in China between 2015 and early 2016 on about five patients with histopathologically diagnosed primary liver carcinoma. Patients had chronic HBV infection and were treatment-naive at sampling. Five spatially separated regions were sampled from each tumor: the superior, inferior, left-lateral and right-lateral poles, plus the tumor centre. According to histology, viable tumor cells made up more than 75% of every tumor sample. Each fresh piece of tumor and adjacent tissue was cut in two, with one half stored in RNAlater at -80 degrees C and the other half sent for histology. Overall study results and their limits: Pairs of tumor regions showed greater repertoire overlap (mean roughly 36%) than tumor-adjacent pairs (roughly 17%) or tumor-blood pairs (approximately 15%), which is consistent with antigen-driven expansion. Because the samples were bulk and unsorted, CD4+ and CD8+ T cell repertoires could not be compared. Compared with blood, tumors had a significantly larger share of the repertoire taken up by the top 250 clones (p = 0.039). Because only the TCR beta chain was sequenced and unpaired alpha chains were not captured, true repertoire diversity is likely underestimated. With just four or five patients in the study, the authors point out that the findings should be validated in a larger study. Just about 7.5-24% of top clones turned up in all five regions of a tumor, which suggests spatial heterogeneity among tumor-infiltrating T cells.

Here the chain combines TRBV7-9 and TRBJ1-1; TRBD1 is possibly the D segment (6 matching bases). Sequenced: liver tumor tissue from sampling region 1. The sample's cell subset or site label, decoded: tumor region T1, superior pole. This TCR derives from a man aged 35-49 years with primary liver carcinoma and hepatitis B virus infection. The CDR3: CASSLQQGTTEAFF. The DNA sequence is given as TGTGCCAGCAGTTTACAACAGGGAACCACTGAAGCTTTCTTT.